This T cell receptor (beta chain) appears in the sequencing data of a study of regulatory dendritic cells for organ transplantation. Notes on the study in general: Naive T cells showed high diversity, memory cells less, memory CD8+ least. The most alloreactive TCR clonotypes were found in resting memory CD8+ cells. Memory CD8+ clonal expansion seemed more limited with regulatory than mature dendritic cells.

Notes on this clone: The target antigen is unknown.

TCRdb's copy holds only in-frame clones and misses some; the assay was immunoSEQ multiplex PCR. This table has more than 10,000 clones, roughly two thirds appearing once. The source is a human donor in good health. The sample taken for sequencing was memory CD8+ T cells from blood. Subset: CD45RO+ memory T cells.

The CDR3 DNA reads TGTGCCAGCAGTTTAATCCCCCTCAATAATGGCTACACCTTC. The encoded protein is CASSLIPLNNGYTF. The chain links TRBV2 to TRBJ1-2; D is uncertain. Germline V gene data show CDR1 as SNHLY and CDR2 as FYNNEI. The V end was cut by 5 bases, the J end by 6 bases, with 16 bases between. The CDR3 consists of 14 residues. The complete variable domain, with remaining parts taken from reference TRBV2 and TRBJ1-2, reads EPEVTQTPSHQVTQMGQEVILRCVPISNHLYFYWYRQILGQKVEFLVSFYNNEISEKSEIFDDQFSVERPDGSNFTLKIRSTKLEDSAMYFCASSLIPLNNGYTFGSGTRLTVV.